This TCR beta chain was captured in a study of beta chain features in type 1 diabetes. Study outcomes and limitations: Insertions were fewer and deletions more numerous at VDJ junctions in type 1 diabetes patients. Since sequencing was performed on cDNA, cells with high TCR expression could be over-represented. The question left open here concerned HLA type influencing TCRB rearrangement. For patients and controls alike, PCR might favor shorter templates to the same degree.

For this clone: Antigen specificity is unknown.

The V gene's germline CDR1 is SGHRS and CDR2 YFSETQ. Deletions cut 1 base from V and 0 bases from J, with 16 bases between. This CDR3 spans 17 amino acids. The investigators reverse transcribed all of the isolated RNA, so they sequenced expressed TCRB transcripts. Assay used: immunoSEQ multiplex PCR; TCRdb lists only in-frame clones, some missing. The sample lists 300,000 to 350,000 clones, 20% seen once, with about 0.044% in the top ten. The specimen was naive CD4+ T cells from blood. This sequence was found in a woman aged 18-29 years in good health. The V call is TRBV5-1, the J call TRBJ2-5; D perhaps matches TRBD1 (6 bases). This CDR3 reads CASSLIPLTGNQETQYF. The CDR3 DNA is TGCGCCAGCAGCTTGATCCCTTTAACAGGGAACCAAGAGACCCAGTACTTC.